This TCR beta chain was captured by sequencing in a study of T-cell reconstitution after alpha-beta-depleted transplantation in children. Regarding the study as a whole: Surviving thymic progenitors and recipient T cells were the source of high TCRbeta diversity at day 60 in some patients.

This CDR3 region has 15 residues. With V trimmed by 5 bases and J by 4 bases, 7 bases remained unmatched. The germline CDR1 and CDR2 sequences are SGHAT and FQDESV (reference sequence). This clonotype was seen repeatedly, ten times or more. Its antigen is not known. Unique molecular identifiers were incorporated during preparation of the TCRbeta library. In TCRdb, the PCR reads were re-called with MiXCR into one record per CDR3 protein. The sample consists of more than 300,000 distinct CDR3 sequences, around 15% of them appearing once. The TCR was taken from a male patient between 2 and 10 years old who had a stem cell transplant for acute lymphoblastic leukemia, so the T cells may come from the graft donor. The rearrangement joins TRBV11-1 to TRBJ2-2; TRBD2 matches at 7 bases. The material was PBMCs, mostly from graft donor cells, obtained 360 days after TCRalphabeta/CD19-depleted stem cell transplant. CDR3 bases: TGTGCCAGCAGCGTCGGGACTACCCTCACCGGGGAGCTGTTTTTT. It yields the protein CASSVGTTLTGELFF.